The entry below gives a single TCR beta chain sequence along with its context. This specimen belongs to a study of blood T cell repertoires in COVID-19. CDR1 SNHLY and CDR2 FYNNEI come from the germline V gene. V was pared by 6 bases and J by 7 bases, with 15 bases between. This CDR3 is 14 amino acids long. Participant ages covered about 18 to 95 years across 20 to 30 US areas. The assay was immunoSEQ multiplex PCR, and TCRdb's table has in-frame clones only and misses some. This sample has more than 150,000 clones, with about 80% found just once. The V call is TRBV2, the J call TRBJ1-4; tentative D call: TRBD1 (6 bases). The sample was PBMCs or T cells enriched from blood (not recorded which). The sequence derives from a man aged 60 to 75 who had been exposed to COVID-19. The chain's CDR3 is CASSEGGDGEKLFF. The CDR3 region has the DNA TGTGCCAGCAGCGAGGGGGGGGATGGTGAAAAACTGTTTTTT.